The clone carrying this T cell receptor beta chain was seen at least ten times. Using its own MiXCR run on the 5' RACE reads, TCRdb lists one record per CDR3 protein. The table lists approximately 49,000 distinct CDR3 sequences, less than 6% of them singletons. Time point given: sample taken at primary tumor resection. Without sorting, whole RNA was sequenced from tumor, nontumor lung or frozen PBMC. The data belong to a study of spatial heterogeneity in lung cancer. V lost 1 base, J lost 0 bases, and 13 bases lay in between. This CDR3 is 16 amino acids long. Germline values: CDR1 SGHAT, CDR2 FQNNGV. V and J are TRBV11-2 and TRBJ2-7, with unresolved D. This clonotype originated in a male donor with early-stage non-small cell lung cancer. The starting material was PBMCs, obtained at surgery. The CDR3 DNA reads as TGTGCCAGCAGCTTAGGTAGGCTCCTGAGCTCCTACGAGCAGTACTTC. Amino acids: CASSLGRLLSSYEQYF.